These 23 T cell receptor beta chains share one sample of origin, sequenced in a study of shared clonotypes between healthy human individuals. Method: immunoSEQ multiplex PCR; TCRdb's copy keeps in-frame clones and lacks some. The data show a few hundred thousand clones, with about 95% seen just once and less than 0.13% held by the top ten. CD45RO-negative cells were positively selected for CCR7, leaving out terminally differentiated effector memory CD45RA+ cells. Sequencing used naive CD8+ T cells sorted from blood. These receptors were taken from a woman aged 30 to 39 in good health.

As to this clone: This sample includes further DNA sequences coding for the same CDR3. The genes are TRBV28 and TRBJ2-3, with 8 bases that match TRBD2. CDR3 length: 13 amino acids. The germline CDR1 and CDR2 sequences are MDHEN and SYDVKM. V shed 2 bases and J 5 bases; nucleotides not matched to a gene: 0. This chain's CDR3 is CASSLAGGDTQYF. The DNA of the CDR3 is TGTGCCAGCAGTTTAGCGGGAGGAGATACGCAGTATTTT.

The rearrangement uses TRBV27 and TRBJ2-7, with D maybe TRBD2 (5 bases). V shed 1 base and J shed 4 bases, with 11 bases lying between them. The CDR3 runs to 14 residues. Germline CDR1 MNHEY, CDR2 SMNVEV (reference sequence). The chain's CDR3 is CASSLFMGAYEQYF. As DNA, the CDR3 is TGTGCCAGCAGTTTATTCATGGGAGCTTACGAGCAGTACTTC.

A word on this clone: This sample also contains other DNA sequences that code for the same CDR3. V and J are TRBV5-1 and TRBJ2-1, with 12 bases identical to TRBD2. The CDR3 length is 17 residues. Per germline, CDR1 SGHRS and CDR2 YFSETQ. Trimming took 0 bases from V and 3 from J; bases not matched to a gene: 4. CDR3 sequence: CASSLALAGGNYNEQFF. The CDR3 coding sequence is TGCGCCAGCAGCTTGGCTCTAGCGGGAGGGAACTACAATGAGCAGTTCTTC.

The gene calls are TRBV13 and TRBJ2-5; possibly TRBD1 for D (8 bases). This CDR3 spans 14 amino acids. Per the germline V gene, CDR1 is PRHDT and CDR2 is FYEKMQ (reference sequence). V was shortened by 5 bases and J by 11 bases, with 21 bases between the two germline ends. The CDR3 loop reads CASSTGTGGGEQYF. DNA for the CDR3: TGTGCCAGCAGCACAGGGACAGGCGGGGGAGAGCAGTACTTC.

The rearrangement joins TRBV9 to TRBJ1-5; D perhaps matches TRBD1 (6 bases). Germline-derived CDR1 and CDR2 are SGDLS and YYNGEE. The germline V and J ends were trimmed by 4 bases and 0 bases, with 11 bases remaining between them. This CDR3 region has 15 residues. CDR3 amino acids: CASSSGAISNQPQHF. As DNA, the CDR3 is TGTGCCAGCAGCTCGGGGGCGATTAGCAATCAGCCCCAGCATTTT.

This rearrangement joins TRBV5-4 to TRBJ1-4, with 8 bases identical to TRBD1. This CDR3 is 14 amino acids long. The J segment lost 8 bases and the V segment lost 4 bases, leaving 7 bases of the junction unmatched. The V gene's germline CDR1 is SGHNT and CDR2 YYREEE (reference sequence). The CDR3 region is CASSPTGEREKLFF. The CDR3 DNA is TGTGCCAGCAGCCCGACAGGGGAAAGGGAAAAACTGTTTTTT.

Of note for this clone: The same CDR3 arises from other DNA sequences in this sample as well. The chain is built from TRBV27 and TRBJ2-7; the D gene is possibly TRBD1 (6 bases). CDR3 size: 13 residues. The V end lost 0 bases, the J end lost 4 bases, and 7 bases lay between the germline ends. From germline, CDR1 is MNHEY and CDR2 SMNVEV (reference sequence). The CDR3 is CASSLSQGYEQYF. The CDR3 coding sequence is TGTGCCAGCAGTTTATCTCAGGGGTACGAGCAGTACTTC.

This clone was seen a single time. J is TRBJ2-3 and V is TRBV4-1, with D maybe TRBD2 (6 bases). The CDR3 totals 14 residues. Looked up from germline, CDR1 is MGHRA and CDR2 is YSYEKL. With 2 bases removed from V and 6 bases from J, the gap between germline ends came to 12 bases. CDR3 DNA sequence: TGCGCCAGCAGCCAAAGCGCGGGGTTTGATACGCAGTATTTT. It is translated as CASSQSAGFDTQYF.

V gene TRBV10-3 combines with J gene TRBJ1-5; no reliable D call. This CDR3 contains 14 residues. Germline V gene lookup returns CDR1 ENHRY and CDR2 SYGVKD. The V and J ends lost 0 bases and 6 bases respectively, with 9 bases between them. CDR3 sequence: CAISESGRTQPQHF. The CDR3 bases are TGTGCCATCAGTGAGTCGGGAAGGACTCAGCCCCAGCATTTT.

This chain uses TRBV13 with TRBJ1-3; maybe TRBD1 (5 bases). The length of the CDR3 is 14 residues. The germline V gene has CDR1 PRHDT and CDR2 FYEKMQ (reference sequence). V was shortened by 3 bases and J by 1 base, with 7 bases between the two germline ends. The CDR3 loop is CASSLTDSGNTIYF. The CDR3 DNA follows: TGTGCCAGCAGCTTGACAGATTCTGGAAACACCATATATTTT.

The CDR3 here is CASSLVGTGFNEQFF. The CDR3 DNA reads as TGTGCCAGCAGCTTAGTTGGGACAGGGTTCAATGAGCAGTTCTTC. This rearrangement joins TRBV13 to TRBJ2-1; TRBD1 aligns across 9 bases. This CDR3 has 15 amino acids. V was clipped by 1 base and J by 6 bases; unmatched bases: 4. Germline values: CDR1 PRHDT, CDR2 FYEKMQ (reference sequence).

The V and J genes are TRBV14 and TRBJ2-5; D is unclear. The CDR3 runs 13 residues. Per the germline V gene, CDR1 is SGHDN and CDR2 is FVKESK. The ends were cut back, 0 bases at V and 5 bases at J, with 7 bases in the middle. CDR3: CASSQDLVETQYF. The CDR3, as DNA: TGTGCCAGCAGCCAAGATCTAGTGGAGACCCAGTACTTC.

V gene TRBV5-8 combines with J gene TRBJ2-1, with TRBD1 matching 8 bases. The CDR3 runs 15 residues. V shed 5 bases, J shed 12 bases, and the junction held 16 bases outside the gene matches. CDR1 is SGHTS, CDR2 YDEGEE, per germline. The CDR3 spells CASSSSGTGASGQFF. Written as DNA, the CDR3 is TGTGCCAGCAGTTCCTCCGGGACAGGCGCCTCTGGGCAGTTCTTC.

The chain combines TRBV28 with TRBJ2-7; D might be TRBD1 (5 bases). Looked up from germline, CDR1 is MDHEN and CDR2 is SYDVKM. There are 14 residues in the CDR3. With 1 base removed from V and 4 bases from J, the gap between germline ends came to 11 bases. CDR3 residues: CASSLLGRGYEQYF. As DNA, the CDR3 is TGTGCCAGCAGTTTATTGGGTAGGGGTTACGAGCAGTACTTC. The full variable domain, in which reference TRBV28 and TRBJ2-7 provide the parts outside the CDR3, is DVKVTQSSRYLVKRTGEKVFLECVQDMDHENMFWYRQDPGLGLRLIYFSYDVKMKEKGDIPEGYSVSREKKERFSLILESASTNQTSMYLCASSLLGRGYEQYFGPGTRLTVT.

This clone was recorded once. V usage is TRBV7-2 and J usage is TRBJ2-7; no definite D call. This CDR3 is 13 amino acids long. Germline assignment: CDR1 SGHTA and CDR2 FQGNSA. Trimming left V 7 bases short and J 3 bases short, with 13 bases between. CDR3 protein: CASTIPSIYEQYF. CDR3 in DNA: TGTGCCAGCACCATCCCTTCTATCTACGAGCAGTACTTC.

This clone showed up just once. The chain combines TRBV11-1 with TRBJ1-1, with D uncertain. Germline loops: CDR1 SGHAT, CDR2 FQDESV (reference sequence). V lost 4 bases and J lost 5, with 5 bases in between. This CDR3 has 11 residues. In nucleotides, the CDR3 is TGTGCCAGCAGCTCATATACTGAAGCTTTCTTT. Translating gives CASSSYTEAFF.

The J gene is TRBJ2-2, the V gene TRBV9; D is uncertain. The V end lost 5 bases, the J end lost 8 bases, and 10 bases lay between the germline ends. The CDR3 length is 12 residues. Germline V gene lookup returns CDR1 SGDLS and CDR2 YYNGEE. The DNA for the CDR3 is TGTGCCAGCAGGGCCGCTGGGGGGGAGCTGTTTTTT. It yields the protein CASRAAGGELFF.

This clone was recorded only once. The chain couples TRBV27 to TRBJ2-7, with D possibly matching TRBD1 (5 bases). This CDR3 is built from 13 residues. Germline V lookup: CDR1 MNHEY, CDR2 SMNVEV (reference sequence). V was clipped by 8 bases and J by 2 bases, with 13 bases between them. The CDR3 nucleotides read TGTGCCAGCGGGGAAGGGGTTCCCTACGAGCAGTACTTC. Translating gives CASGEGVPYEQYF.

This rearrangement joins TRBV5-4 to TRBJ2-7; 11 nucleotides line up with TRBD1. V was pared by 0 bases and J by 1 base, with 3 bases of the junction left unmatched. Germline V gene lookup returns CDR1 SGHNT and CDR2 YYREEE (reference sequence). The CDR3 loop spans 16 amino acids. The CDR3 DNA sequence: TGTGCCAGCAGCTTGGAGGGGACAGGGGGATCCTACGAGCAGTACTTC. Amino acid sequence: CASSLEGTGGSYEQYF.

The chain is built from TRBV6-1 and TRBJ2-1; D may be TRBD1 (6 bases). Germline loops: CDR1 MNHNS, CDR2 SASEGT. Trimming removed 8 bases from V and 0 bases from J, with 14 bases in between. The CDR3 totals 15 residues. CDR3 in amino acids: CASVPGAISYNEQFF. CDR3 nucleotide sequence: TGTGCCAGCGTCCCAGGGGCTATCTCCTACAATGAGCAGTTCTTC.

V is TRBV19 and J is TRBJ1-4; tentative D call: TRBD1 (6 bases). CDR3 length equals 16 residues. Germline values: CDR1 LNHDA, CDR2 SQIVND (reference sequence). Trimming cost V 2 bases and J 8 bases, with 18 bases left between them. CDR3 in DNA: TGTGCCAGTAGTATACCCCTTAGAGGGGGGCGCGAAAAACTGTTTTTT. It yields the protein CASSIPLRGGREKLFF.

This clone was seen just once. The V and J genes are TRBV5-1 and TRBJ1-1; D is uncertain. The CDR3 length is 13 residues. The germline CDR1 and CDR2 sequences are SGHRS and YFSETQ. V was cut by 3 bases and J by 5 bases, with 11 bases left in between. The CDR3 spells CASSSDGFTEAFF. The CDR3 DNA reads TGCGCCAGCAGCTCGGACGGATTTACTGAAGCTTTCTTT.

The chain recombines TRBV9 with TRBJ2-1; 7 nucleotides agree with TRBD2. Unmatched junction bases numbered 11, after V lost 4 bases and J lost 1 base. CDR3 length: 17 residues. Germline assignment: CDR1 SGDLS and CDR2 YYNGEE. The CDR3: CASSRTLAPTSYNEQFF. The DNA for the CDR3 is TGTGCCAGCAGCCGAACACTAGCGCCGACATCCTACAATGAGCAGTTCTTC.